A selection of T cell receptor beta chains follows, all from one sample in a study of cytotoxic CD8 clonotypes in ibrutinib-treated CLL. Produced via immunoSEQ multiplex PCR; TCRdb's table is partial and in-frame only. Of about 140,000 clones in the sample, approximately 80% were seen once. Sequencing used PBMCs, obtained after 12 months of ibrutinib treatment. The receptors come from a human donor with chronic lymphocytic leukemia. Each CDR3 is given without its conserved first and last residue. The order of the fields is V gene, CDR3 protein.

TRBV19,ASTPVGNYGYT
TRBV6-6,ASSGPSTNSPLH
TRBV5-1,ASSLRTGQGDIQY
TRBV28,ASSRATWTGVGVNEQF
TRBV28,ASKGDLSNQPQH
TRBV7-9,ASSLKGAGYEQY
TRBV27,AGASAPFYNEQF
TRBV27,ASSGASSGDTQY
TRBV18,ASSSAGTSLSYEQY
TRBV9,ASSPWDTSTDTQY